The rows below give T cell receptor beta chains drawn from one sample of a study of blood T cell repertoires in COVID-19. The table came from immunoSEQ multiplex PCR; TCRdb's copy has only in-frame clones and leaves some out. The data hold tens of thousands of clones, with around 91% observed a single time. The sample comprised peripheral blood. The receptors come from a human donor in a cohort sampled during active COVID-19. CDR3s include the opening cysteine and the closing phenylalanine or tryptophan. The D gene is left open where the match is weak. Clone sizes are given selectively: once, few, many, or a class where the clone is expanded.

cdr3_aa	cdr3_nt	clone_size	v_call	d_call	j_call
CASSLAPGYEQYF	TGTGCCAGCAGCTTAGCCCCAGGTTACGAGCAGTACTTC	NA	TRBV11-2	NA	TRBJ2-7
CASSLRGTGAGNGEAFF	TGCGCCAGCAGCTTGAGAGGGACAGGGGCCGGGAACGGTGAAGCTTTCTTT	NA	TRBV5-1	TRBD1	TRBJ1-1
CASSQDRWQGRTAFF	TGTGCCAGCAGCCAAGATCGGTGGCAGGGGCGGACAGCTTTCTTT	NA	TRBV3-1/TRBV3-2	NA	TRBJ1-1
CASSFERGPRTDTQYF	TGTGCCAGCAGCTTTGAGCGGGGGCCGCGCACAGATACGCAGTATTTT	NA	TRBV11-2	TRBD2	TRBJ2-3
CASSFRQGALTNYGYTF	TGTGCCAGCAGTTTCAGACAGGGGGCGCTCACTAACTATGGCTACACCTTC	NA	TRBV28	TRBD1	TRBJ1-2
CASSVGGVEYNEQFF	TGTGCCAGCAGCGTAGGCGGGGTAGAATACAATGAGCAGTTCTTC	NA	TRBV9	NA	TRBJ2-1
CASSYSRGKGTEAFF	TGTGCCAGCAGTTACTCTCGGGGAAAAGGGACTGAAGCTTTCTTT	NA	TRBV6-6	NA	TRBJ1-1
CASSPDEGAEQYF	TGTGCCAGCAGCCCGGATGAGGGGGCCGAGCAGTACTTC	NA	TRBV28	TRBD1	TRBJ2-7
CASRSGKVGYEQYF	TGTGCCAGCAGGTCGGGAAAGGTAGGGTACGAGCAGTACTTC	NA	TRBV27	NA	TRBJ2-7
CASSSARRGTHEQYF	TGTGCCAGCAGTTCAGCGCGGCGGGGTACCCACGAGCAGTACTTC	once	TRBV28	NA	TRBJ2-7
CASSEMILDSRDTEAFF	TGTGCCAGCAGTGAAATGATATTGGACAGCAGGGACACTGAAGCTTTCTTT	once	TRBV6-1	NA	TRBJ1-1
CASSSRQGPRNTEAFF	TGTGCCAGCAGTTCCCGACAGGGGCCCCGAAACACTGAAGCTTTCTTT	NA	TRBV27	TRBD1	TRBJ1-1
CASSKTSGVYEQYF	TGTGCCAGCAGCAAGACTAGCGGGGTGTACGAGCAGTACTTC	NA	TRBV11-1	TRBD2	TRBJ2-7
CASTPAGTGIHEQYF	TGTGCCAGCACCCCGGCCGGGACAGGGATCCACGAGCAGTACTTC	NA	TRBV9	TRBD1	TRBJ2-7
CASTSDSLREQYF	TGTGCCAGCACCTCCGACAGTCTACGTGAGCAGTACTTC	NA	TRBV12-3/TRBV12-4	NA	TRBJ2-7
CASSLGQGWNEQYF	TGTGCCAGCAGCTTGGGACAGGGATGGAACGAGCAGTACTTC	NA	TRBV13	TRBD1	TRBJ2-7
CASSRGGQNTGELFF	TGTGCCAGCAGTAGGGGGGGCCAGAACACCGGGGAGCTGTTTTTT	NA	TRBV9	NA	TRBJ2-2
CASSLAGNLQAWNYGYTF	TGTGCCAGCAGTTTAGCAGGGAACCTGCAAGCCTGGAACTATGGCTACACCTTC	NA	TRBV28	NA	TRBJ1-2
CASSQGTGPVSGNTIYF	TGTGCCAGCAGCCAAGGGACAGGCCCCGTCTCTGGAAACACCATATATTTT	NA	TRBV28	TRBD1	TRBJ1-3
CASSRTTSGGLYEQYF	TGTGCCAGCAGCCGAACGACTAGCGGGGGTTTATACGAGCAGTACTTC	NA	TRBV7-8	TRBD2	TRBJ2-7
CAWSTRPGRGFSYEQYF	TGTGCCTGGAGCACCAGACCGGGGCGGGGGTTCTCCTACGAGCAGTACTTC	NA	TRBV30	TRBD2	TRBJ2-7
CASSTGGEQYF	TGTGCCAGCAGCACCGGGGGCGAGCAGTACTTC	once	TRBV5-6	NA	TRBJ2-7
CASSLNSQSTDTQYF	TGTGCCAGCAGCTTAAACAGCCAAAGCACAGATACGCAGTATTTT	NA	TRBV11-2	NA	TRBJ2-3
CASSYSQGYGYTF	TGTGCCAGCAGTTATTCGCAGGGCTATGGCTACACCTTC	NA	TRBV12-3/TRBV12-4	NA	TRBJ1-2
CSAGGQAEQYF	TGCAGCGCAGGAGGGCAGGCCGAGCAGTACTTC	NA	TRBV29-1	NA	TRBJ2-7
CATLATRGSSYEQYF	TGTGCCACCTTAGCAACCAGGGGTTCCTCCTACGAGCAGTACTTC	NA	TRBV10-3	NA	TRBJ2-7
CASSPNPGPDRPYGYTF	TGTGCCAGCAGCCCAAACCCCGGGCCGGACAGACCTTATGGCTACACCTTC	NA	TRBV11-2	NA	TRBJ1-2
CASSVDGSSYEQYF	TGTGCCAGCAGCGTAGATGGCAGCTCCTACGAGCAGTACTTC	NA	TRBV9	NA	TRBJ2-7
CASSQGAQLNTEAFF	TGCGCCAGCAGCCAAGGGGCACAGCTGAACACTGAAGCTTTCTTT	NA	TRBV4-1	NA	TRBJ1-1
CASSSEGQGTPYGYTF	TGTGCCAGCAGTTCAGAGGGACAGGGGACCCCTTATGGCTACACCTTC	NA	TRBV27	TRBD1	TRBJ1-2
CASSPYRGGSTDTQYF	TGTGCCAGCAGCCCTTACCGGGGGGGTAGCACAGATACGCAGTATTTT	NA	TRBV11-2	TRBD2	TRBJ2-3
CASSWRGETQYF	TGTGCCAGCAGTTGGAGGGGAGAGACCCAGTACTTC	NA	TRBV6-5	NA	TRBJ2-5
CASSQGQHSNQPQHF	TGCGCCAGCAGCCAGGGACAACATAGCAATCAGCCCCAGCATTTT	NA	TRBV4-1	NA	TRBJ1-5
CASVEGFSRAYGYTF	TGTGCCAGTGTAGAGGGTTTTTCGAGGGCCTATGGCTACACCTTC	NA	TRBV28	NA	TRBJ1-2
CATLRGREDYGYTF	TGTGCCACCCTGCGGGGCAGGGAGGACTATGGCTACACCTTC	NA	TRBV19	NA	TRBJ1-2
CASSPFPPSGPNQPQHF	TGTGCCAGTAGTCCATTCCCGCCTTCAGGGCCCAATCAGCCCCAGCATTTT	NA	TRBV19	NA	TRBJ1-5
CATSKKAALSSGANVLTF	TGTGCCACCAGCAAGAAGGCGGCCCTAAGCTCTGGGGCCAACGTCCTGACTTTC	NA	TRBV15	NA	TRBJ2-6
CASSLAGGRNEQFF	TGTGCCAGCAGCTTGGCGGGGGGGCGAAATGAGCAGTTCTTC	NA	TRBV7-9	TRBD2	TRBJ2-1
CASSWTGEGQPQHF	TGTGCCAGCAGTTGGACAGGGGAGGGCCAGCCCCAGCATTTT	NA	TRBV6-2/TRBV6-3	TRBD1	TRBJ1-5
CASSHRQGLYEQYF	TGTGCCAGCAGCCATCGACAGGGTCTCTACGAGCAGTACTTC	NA	TRBV3-1/TRBV3-2	TRBD1	TRBJ2-7
CASSPRQVHEQYF	TGTGCCAGCTCACCAAGACAGGTCCACGAGCAGTACTTC	NA	TRBV18	NA	TRBJ2-7
CASSHSDDIYGYTF	TGTGCCAGCTCACACTCGGATGACATCTATGGCTACACCTTC	NA	TRBV18	NA	TRBJ1-2
CATSSPGQGYPYEQYF	TGTGCCACCAGCAGTCCGGGACAGGGGTATCCCTACGAGCAGTACTTC	NA	TRBV15	TRBD1	TRBJ2-7
CAWSVQWGALYEQYF	TGTGCCTGGAGTGTACAGTGGGGCGCCCTCTACGAGCAGTACTTC	NA	TRBV30	NA	TRBJ2-7
CASSDQVDREAFF	TGTGCCAGCTCGGACCAGGTCGACAGGGAAGCTTTCTTT	NA	TRBV18	NA	TRBJ1-1
CASSSQGVRGEQFF	TGTGCCAGCAGTTCCCAGGGCGTCCGAGGTGAGCAGTTCTTC	NA	TRBV25-1	NA	TRBJ2-1
CASSPQRFGTGYSEQYF	TGTGCCAGCAGCCCCCAGAGGTTCGGGACAGGGTATAGCGAGCAGTACTTC	NA	TRBV11-2	TRBD1	TRBJ2-7
CASSLAGGQGRSGNTIYF	TGTGCCAGCAGCTTAGCGGGGGGACAGGGCCGCTCTGGAAACACCATATATTTT	NA	TRBV7-6	TRBD1	TRBJ1-3
CASKLQGYSYEQYF	TGTGCCAGCAAACTACAGGGATATTCCTACGAGCAGTACTTC	NA	TRBV28	NA	TRBJ2-7
CATSEGQGLIDTQYF	TGTGCCACCTCGGAGGGACAGGGACTAATAGATACGCAGTATTTT	NA	TRBV6-5	TRBD1	TRBJ2-3
CASSQVGRGNSPLHF	TGCGCCAGCAGCCAAGTGGGCAGGGGAAATTCACCCCTCCACTTT	NA	TRBV4-1	NA	TRBJ1-6
CASGKGPGQGADGYTF	TGTGCCAGCGGCAAAGGTCCGGGACAGGGGGCGGATGGCTACACCTTC	NA	TRBV21-1	NA	TRBJ1-2